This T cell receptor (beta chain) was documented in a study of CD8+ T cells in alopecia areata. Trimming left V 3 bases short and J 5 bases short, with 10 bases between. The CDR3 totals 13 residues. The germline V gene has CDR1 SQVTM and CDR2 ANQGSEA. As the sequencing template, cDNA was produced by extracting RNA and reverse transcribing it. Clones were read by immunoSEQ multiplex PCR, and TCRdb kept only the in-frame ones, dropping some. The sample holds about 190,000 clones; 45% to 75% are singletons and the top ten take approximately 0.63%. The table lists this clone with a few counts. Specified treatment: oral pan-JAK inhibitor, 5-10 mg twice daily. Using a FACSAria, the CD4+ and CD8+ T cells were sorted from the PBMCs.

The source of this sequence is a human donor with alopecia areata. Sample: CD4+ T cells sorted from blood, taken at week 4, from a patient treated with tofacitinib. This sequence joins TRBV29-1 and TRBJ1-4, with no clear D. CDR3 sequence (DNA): TGCAGCGTTGACGGCCAGTTAAATGAAAAACTGTTTTTT. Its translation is CSVDGQLNEKLFF.